Sequencing of this T cell receptor beta chain was carried out in a study of control samples from healthy donors and cancer patients. Produced via immunoSEQ multiplex PCR; TCRdb's table is partial and in-frame only. The repertoire holds 75,000 to 100,000 clones, around 86% seen once, with over 0.95% in the top ten. J was trimmed by 0 bases and V by 2 bases; bases with no gene match: 19. CDR1 and CDR2 from the germline V gene are LGHNA and YSLEER. This CDR3 is built from 22 residues. This clone is a singleton in its sample. The chain is built from TRBV4-3 and TRBJ2-1; 10 nucleotides agree with TRBD1. The sample taken for sequencing was blood. This TCR was recovered from a woman between 45 and 65 years old in good health. CDR3: CASSQRTLPGTGALSSYNEQFF. In DNA, the CDR3 is TGCGCCAGCAGCCAAAGGACCCTACCTGGGACAGGGGCGTTAAGCTCCTACAATGAGCAGTTCTTC.